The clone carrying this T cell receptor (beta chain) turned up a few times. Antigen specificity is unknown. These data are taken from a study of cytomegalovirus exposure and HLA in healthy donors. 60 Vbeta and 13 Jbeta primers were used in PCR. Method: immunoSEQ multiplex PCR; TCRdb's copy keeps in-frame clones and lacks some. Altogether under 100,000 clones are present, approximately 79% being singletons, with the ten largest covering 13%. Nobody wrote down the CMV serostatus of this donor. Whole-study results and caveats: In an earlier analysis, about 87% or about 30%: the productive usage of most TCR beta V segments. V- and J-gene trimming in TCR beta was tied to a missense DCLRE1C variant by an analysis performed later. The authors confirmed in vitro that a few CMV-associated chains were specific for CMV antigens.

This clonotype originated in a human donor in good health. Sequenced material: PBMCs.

The DNA of the CDR3 is TGTGCCAGCAGCCACTTGTCAGGGGACACTGAAGCTTTCTTT. Translated, it gives CASSHLSGDTEAFF. The chain carries TRBV6-5 and TRBJ1-1; D may be TRBD1 (6 bases). The CDR3 totals 14 residues. The V and J ends lost 6 bases and 3 bases respectively, with 14 bases between them. CDR1 MNHEY and CDR2 SVGAGI come from the germline V gene.